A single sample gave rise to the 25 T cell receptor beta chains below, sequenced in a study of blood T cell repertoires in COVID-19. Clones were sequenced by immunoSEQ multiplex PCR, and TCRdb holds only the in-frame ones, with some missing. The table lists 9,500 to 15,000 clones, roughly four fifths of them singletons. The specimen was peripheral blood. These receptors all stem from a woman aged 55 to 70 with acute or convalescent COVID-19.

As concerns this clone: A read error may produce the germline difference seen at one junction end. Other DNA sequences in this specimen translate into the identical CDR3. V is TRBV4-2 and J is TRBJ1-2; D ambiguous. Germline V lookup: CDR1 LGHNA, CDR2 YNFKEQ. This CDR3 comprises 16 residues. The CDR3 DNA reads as TGTGCCAGCAGTCAAGATTTGGGCAGTACTAACTATGGCTACACCTTC. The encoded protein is CASSQDLGSTNYGYTF.

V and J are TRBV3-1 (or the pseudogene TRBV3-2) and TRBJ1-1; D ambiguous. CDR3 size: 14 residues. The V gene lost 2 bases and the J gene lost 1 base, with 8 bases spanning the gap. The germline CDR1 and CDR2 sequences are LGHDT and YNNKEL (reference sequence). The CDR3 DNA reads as TGTGCCAGCAGCCAATACCACGGGAACACTGAAGCTTTCTTT. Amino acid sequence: CASSQYHGNTEAFF.

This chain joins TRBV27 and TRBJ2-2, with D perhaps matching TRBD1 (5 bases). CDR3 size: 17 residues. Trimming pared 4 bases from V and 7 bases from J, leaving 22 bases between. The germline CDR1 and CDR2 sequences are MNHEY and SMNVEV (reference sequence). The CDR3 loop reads CASSSAMGQIGSGELFF. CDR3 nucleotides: TGTGCCAGCAGTTCCGCGATGGGGCAGATAGGTAGCGGGGAGCTGTTTTTT.

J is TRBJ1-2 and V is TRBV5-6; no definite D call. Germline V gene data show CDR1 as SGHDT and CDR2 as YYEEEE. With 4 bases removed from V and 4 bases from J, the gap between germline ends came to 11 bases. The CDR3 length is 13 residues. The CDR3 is CASSPDISYGYTF. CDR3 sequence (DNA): TGTGCCAGCAGCCCAGACATCTCCTATGGCTACACCTTC.

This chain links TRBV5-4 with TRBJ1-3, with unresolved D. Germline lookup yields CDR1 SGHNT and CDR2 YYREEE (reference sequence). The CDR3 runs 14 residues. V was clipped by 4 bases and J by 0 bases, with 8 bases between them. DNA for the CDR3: TGTGCCAGCAGCGATCTTAGCTCTGGAAACACCATATATTTT. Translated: CASSDLSSGNTIYF.

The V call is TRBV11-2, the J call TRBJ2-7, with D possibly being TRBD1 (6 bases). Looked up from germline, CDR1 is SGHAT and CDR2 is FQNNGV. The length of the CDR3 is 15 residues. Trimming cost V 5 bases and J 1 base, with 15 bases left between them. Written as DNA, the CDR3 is TGTGCCAGCAGCCCCCCCTGGGGGCTGTCCTACGAGCAGTACTTC. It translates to CASSPPWGLSYEQYF.

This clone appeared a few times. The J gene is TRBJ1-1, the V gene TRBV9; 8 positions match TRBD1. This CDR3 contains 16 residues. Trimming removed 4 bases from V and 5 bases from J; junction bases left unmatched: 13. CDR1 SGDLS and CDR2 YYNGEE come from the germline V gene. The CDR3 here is CASSPAVRGRVTEAFF. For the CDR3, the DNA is TGTGCCAGCAGCCCGGCCGTCAGGGGGCGCGTTACTGAAGCTTTCTTT.

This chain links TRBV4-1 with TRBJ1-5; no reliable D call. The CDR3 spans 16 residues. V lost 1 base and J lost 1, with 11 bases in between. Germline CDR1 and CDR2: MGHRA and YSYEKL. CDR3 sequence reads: CASSQGAFRSNQPQHF. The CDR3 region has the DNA TGCGCCAGCAGCCAAGGGGCCTTTAGAAGCAATCAGCCCCAGCATTTT.

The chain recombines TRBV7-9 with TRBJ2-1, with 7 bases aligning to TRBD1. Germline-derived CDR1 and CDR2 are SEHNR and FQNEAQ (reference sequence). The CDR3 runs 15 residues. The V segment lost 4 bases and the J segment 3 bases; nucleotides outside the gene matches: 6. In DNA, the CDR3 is TGTGCCAGCAGCTCAAGACAGGGCCTCTACAATGAGCAGTTCTTC. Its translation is CASSSRQGLYNEQFF.

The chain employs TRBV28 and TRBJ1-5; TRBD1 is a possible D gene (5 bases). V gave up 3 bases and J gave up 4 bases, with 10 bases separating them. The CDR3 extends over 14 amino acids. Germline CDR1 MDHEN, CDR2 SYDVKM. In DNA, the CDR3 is TGTGCCAGCAGTTTCCCGGGGGGGAATCAGCCCCAGCATTTT. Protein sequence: CASSFPGGNQPQHF. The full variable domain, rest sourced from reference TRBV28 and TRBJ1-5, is DVKVTQSSRYLVKRTGEKVFLECVQDMDHENMFWYRQDPGLGLRLIYFSYDVKMKEKGDIPEGYSVSREKKERFSLILESASTNQTSMYLCASSFPGGNQPQHFGDGTRLSIL.

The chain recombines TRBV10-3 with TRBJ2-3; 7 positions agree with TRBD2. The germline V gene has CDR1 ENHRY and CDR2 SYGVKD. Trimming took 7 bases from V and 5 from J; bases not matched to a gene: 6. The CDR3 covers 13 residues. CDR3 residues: CAINNGGGDTQYF. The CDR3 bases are TGTGCCATCAATAACGGCGGGGGAGATACGCAGTATTTT.

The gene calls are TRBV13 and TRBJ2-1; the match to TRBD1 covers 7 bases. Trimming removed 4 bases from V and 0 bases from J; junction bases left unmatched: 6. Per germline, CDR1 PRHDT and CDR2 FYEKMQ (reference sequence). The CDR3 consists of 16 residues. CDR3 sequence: CASSSRWDSSYNEQFF. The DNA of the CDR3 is TGTGCCAGCAGCTCCCGGTGGGACAGCTCCTACAATGAGCAGTTCTTC.

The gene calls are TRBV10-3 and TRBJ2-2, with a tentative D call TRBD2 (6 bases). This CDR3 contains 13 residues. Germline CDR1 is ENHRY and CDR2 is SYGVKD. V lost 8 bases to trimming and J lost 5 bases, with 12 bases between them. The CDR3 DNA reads TGTGCCATCCGGGGGTCCGCGACCGGGGAGCTGTTTTTT. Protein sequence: CAIRGSATGELFF.

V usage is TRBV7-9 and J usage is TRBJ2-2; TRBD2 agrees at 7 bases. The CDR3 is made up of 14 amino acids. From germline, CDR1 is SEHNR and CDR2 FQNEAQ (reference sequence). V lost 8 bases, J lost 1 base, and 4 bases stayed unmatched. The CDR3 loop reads CASGRGLNTGELFF. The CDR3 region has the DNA TGTGCCAGCGGGAGGGGTTTGAACACCGGGGAGCTGTTTTTT. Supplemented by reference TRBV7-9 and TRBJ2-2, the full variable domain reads DTGVSQNPRHKITKRGQNVTFRCDPISEHNRLYWYRQTLGQGPEFLTYFQNEAQLEKSRLLSDRFSAERPKGSFSTLEIQRTEQGDSAMYLCASGRGLNTGELFFGEGSRLTVL.

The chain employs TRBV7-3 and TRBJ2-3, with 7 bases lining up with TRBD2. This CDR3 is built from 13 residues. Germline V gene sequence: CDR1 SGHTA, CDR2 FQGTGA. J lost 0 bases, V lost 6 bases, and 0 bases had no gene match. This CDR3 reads CASRRGSTDTQYF. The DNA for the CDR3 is TGTGCCAGCAGGCGGGGGAGCACAGATACGCAGTATTTT.

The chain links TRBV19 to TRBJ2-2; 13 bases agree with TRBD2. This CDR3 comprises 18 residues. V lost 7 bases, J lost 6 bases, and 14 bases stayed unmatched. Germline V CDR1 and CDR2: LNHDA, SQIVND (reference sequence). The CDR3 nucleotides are TGTGCCAGTACCCGCTTACTAGCGGGGGGGCAAAATTCCGGGGAGCTGTTTTTT. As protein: CASTRLLAGGQNSGELFF.

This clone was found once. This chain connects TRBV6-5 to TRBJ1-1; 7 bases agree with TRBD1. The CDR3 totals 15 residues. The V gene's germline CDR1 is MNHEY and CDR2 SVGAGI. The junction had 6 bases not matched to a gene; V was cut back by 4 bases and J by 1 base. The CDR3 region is CASSSRQGRNTEAFF. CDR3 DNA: TGTGCCAGCAGTTCCCGACAGGGTCGGAACACTGAAGCTTTCTTT.

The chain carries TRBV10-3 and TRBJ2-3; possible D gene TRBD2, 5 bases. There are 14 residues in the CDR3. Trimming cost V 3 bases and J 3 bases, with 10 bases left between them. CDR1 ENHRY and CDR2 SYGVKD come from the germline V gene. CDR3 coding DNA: TGTGCCATCAGTGAAAGGCCGGGGACAGATACGCAGTATTTT. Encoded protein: CAISERPGTDTQYF.

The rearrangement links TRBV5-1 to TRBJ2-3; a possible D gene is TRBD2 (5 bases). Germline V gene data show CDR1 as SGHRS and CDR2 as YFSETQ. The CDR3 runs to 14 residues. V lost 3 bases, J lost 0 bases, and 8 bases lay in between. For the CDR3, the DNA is TGCGCCAGCAGCTGGACTTCTAGCACAGATACGCAGTATTTT. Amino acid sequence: CASSWTSSTDTQYF.

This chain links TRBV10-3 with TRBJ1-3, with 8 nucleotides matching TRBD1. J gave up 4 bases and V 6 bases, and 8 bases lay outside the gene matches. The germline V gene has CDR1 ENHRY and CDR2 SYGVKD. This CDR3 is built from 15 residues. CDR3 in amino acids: CAISPGQAMGNTIYF. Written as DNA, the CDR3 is TGTGCCATCAGCCCGGGACAGGCAATGGGAAACACCATATATTTT.

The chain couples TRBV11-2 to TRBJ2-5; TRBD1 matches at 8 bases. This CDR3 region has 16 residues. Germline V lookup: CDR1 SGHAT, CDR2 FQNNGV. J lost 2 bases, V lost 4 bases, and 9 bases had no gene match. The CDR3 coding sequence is TGTGCCAGCAGCTCTGCGGAGACAGGGGCTCAAGAGACCCAGTACTTC. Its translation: CASSSAETGAQETQYF.

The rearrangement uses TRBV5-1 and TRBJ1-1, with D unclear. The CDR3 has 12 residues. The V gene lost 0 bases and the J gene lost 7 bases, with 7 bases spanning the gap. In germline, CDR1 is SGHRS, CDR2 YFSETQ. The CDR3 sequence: CASSLVSNEAFF. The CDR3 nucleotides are TGCGCCAGCAGCTTGGTATCTAATGAAGCTTTCTTT.

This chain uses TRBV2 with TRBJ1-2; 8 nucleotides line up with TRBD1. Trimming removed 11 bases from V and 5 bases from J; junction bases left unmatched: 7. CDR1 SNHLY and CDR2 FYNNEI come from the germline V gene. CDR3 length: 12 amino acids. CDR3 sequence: CAADREGYGYTF. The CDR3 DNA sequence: TGTGCCGCGGACAGGGAAGGGTATGGCTACACCTTC.

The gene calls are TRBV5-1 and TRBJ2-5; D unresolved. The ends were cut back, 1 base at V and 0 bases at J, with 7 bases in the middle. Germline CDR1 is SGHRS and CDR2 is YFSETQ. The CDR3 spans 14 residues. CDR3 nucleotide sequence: TGCGCCAGCAGCTTGCTAACAGACCAAGAGACCCAGTACTTC. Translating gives CASSLLTDQETQYF. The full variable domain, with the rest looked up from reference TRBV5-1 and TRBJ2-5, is KAGVTQTPRYLIKTRGQQVTLSCSPISGHRSVSWYQQTPGQGLQFLFEYFSETQRNKGNFPGRFSGRQFSNSRSEMNVSTLELGDSALYLCASSLLTDQETQYFGPGTRLLVL.

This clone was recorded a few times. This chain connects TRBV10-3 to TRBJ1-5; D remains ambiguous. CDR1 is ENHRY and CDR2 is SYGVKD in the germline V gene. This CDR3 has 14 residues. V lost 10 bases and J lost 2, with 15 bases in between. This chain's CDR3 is CATARRLGNQPQHF. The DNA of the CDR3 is TGTGCCACCGCTCGGAGGCTAGGCAATCAGCCCCAGCATTTT.